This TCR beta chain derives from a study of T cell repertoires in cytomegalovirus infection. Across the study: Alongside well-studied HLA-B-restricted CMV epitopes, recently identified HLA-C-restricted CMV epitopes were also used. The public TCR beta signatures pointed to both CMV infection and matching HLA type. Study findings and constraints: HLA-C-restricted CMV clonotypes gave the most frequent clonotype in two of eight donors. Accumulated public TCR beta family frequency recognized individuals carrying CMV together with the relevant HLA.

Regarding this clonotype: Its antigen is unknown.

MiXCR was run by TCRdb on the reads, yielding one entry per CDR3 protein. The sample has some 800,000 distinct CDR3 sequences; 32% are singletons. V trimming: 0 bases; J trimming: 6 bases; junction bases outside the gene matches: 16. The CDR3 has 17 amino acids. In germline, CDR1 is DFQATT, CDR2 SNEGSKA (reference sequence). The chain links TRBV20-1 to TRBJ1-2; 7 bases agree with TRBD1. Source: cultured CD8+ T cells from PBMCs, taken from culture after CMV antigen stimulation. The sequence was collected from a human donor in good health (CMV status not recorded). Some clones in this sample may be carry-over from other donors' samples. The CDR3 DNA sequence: TGCAGTGCTAGAGATCGACTGGAACAGGGGACTATACATGGCTACACCTTC. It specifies CSARDRLEQGTIHGYTF.